This T cell receptor (beta chain) was sequenced during a study of OX40 agonist ivuxolimab in advanced cancers. Measured with immunoSEQ multiplex PCR; TCRdb has only the in-frame clones, and not every one. Of 20,000 to 25,000 clones listed, 88% are singletons. Study-wide findings and caveats: CD4+ and CD8+ blood T cells expanded clonally by week 6 at 0.1 to 3.0 mg/kg.

On this clone: Its specificity is not known.

This TCR derives from an adult with an advanced solid tumor such as melanoma, head and neck, liver or kidney cancer. Material: CD4+ or CD8+ T cells sorted from blood, obtained in a trial of the OX40 agonist ivuxolimab.

DNA for the CDR3: TGTGCCAGCAGTTCGCCGGGACTGGGCAACGAGCAGTACTTC. Protein product: CASSSPGLGNEQYF. The chain is built from TRBV28 and TRBJ2-7; tentatively, D is TRBD2 (6 bases). Germline assignment: CDR1 MDHEN and CDR2 SYDVKM. Deletions cut 4 bases from V and 5 bases from J, with 15 bases between. The CDR3 totals 14 residues.